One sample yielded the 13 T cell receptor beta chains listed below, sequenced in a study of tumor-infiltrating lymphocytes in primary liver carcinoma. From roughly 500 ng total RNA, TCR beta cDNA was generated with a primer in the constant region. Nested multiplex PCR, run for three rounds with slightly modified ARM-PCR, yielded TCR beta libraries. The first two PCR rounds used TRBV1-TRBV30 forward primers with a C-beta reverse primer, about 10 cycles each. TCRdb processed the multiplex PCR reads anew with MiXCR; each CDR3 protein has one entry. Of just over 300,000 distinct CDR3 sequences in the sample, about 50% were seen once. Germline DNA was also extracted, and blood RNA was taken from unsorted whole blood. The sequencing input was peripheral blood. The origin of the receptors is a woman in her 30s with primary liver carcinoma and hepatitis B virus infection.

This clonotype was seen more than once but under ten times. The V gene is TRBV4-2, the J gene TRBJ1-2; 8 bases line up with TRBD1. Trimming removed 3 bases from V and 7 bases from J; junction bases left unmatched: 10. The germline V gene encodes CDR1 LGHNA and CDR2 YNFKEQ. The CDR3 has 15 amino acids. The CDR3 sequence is CASSHPSAGGGGYTF. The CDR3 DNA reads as TGTGCCAGCAGCCATCCTTCGGCAGGGGGCGGTGGCTACACCTTC.

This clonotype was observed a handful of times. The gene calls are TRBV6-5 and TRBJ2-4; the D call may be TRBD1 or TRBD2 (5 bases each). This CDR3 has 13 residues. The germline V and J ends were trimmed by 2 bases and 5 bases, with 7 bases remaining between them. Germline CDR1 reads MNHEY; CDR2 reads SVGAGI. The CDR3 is CASSYGGQNIQYF. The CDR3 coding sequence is TGTGCCAGCAGTTACGGGGGACAAAACATTCAGTACTTC.

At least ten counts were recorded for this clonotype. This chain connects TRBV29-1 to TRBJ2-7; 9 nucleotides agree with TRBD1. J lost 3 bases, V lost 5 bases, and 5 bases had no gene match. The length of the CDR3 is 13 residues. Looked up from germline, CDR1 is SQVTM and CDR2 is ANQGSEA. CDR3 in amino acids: CSVQGQGFYEQYF. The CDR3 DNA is TGCAGCGTTCAGGGACAGGGCTTCTACGAGCAGTACTTC.

CDR3 loop: CASHGVYWNSPLHF. The DNA of the CDR3 is TGTGCCAGCCACGGCGTTTACTGGAATTCACCCCTCCACTTT. The chain joins TRBV6-2 or TRBV6-3 to TRBJ1-6; D gene ambiguous. Trimming pared 8 bases from V and 7 bases from J, leaving 15 bases between. This CDR3 is built from 14 residues. Germline V gene lookup returns CDR1 MNHEY and CDR2 SVGEGT.

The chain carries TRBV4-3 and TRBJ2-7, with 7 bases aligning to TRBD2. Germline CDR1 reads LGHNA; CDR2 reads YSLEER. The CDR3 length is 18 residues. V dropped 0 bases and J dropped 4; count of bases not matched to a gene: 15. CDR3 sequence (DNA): TGCGCCAGCAGCCAAGATATCGGTGAGTCGGGAGGCCAATACGAGCAGTACTTC. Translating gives CASSQDIGESGGQYEQYF.

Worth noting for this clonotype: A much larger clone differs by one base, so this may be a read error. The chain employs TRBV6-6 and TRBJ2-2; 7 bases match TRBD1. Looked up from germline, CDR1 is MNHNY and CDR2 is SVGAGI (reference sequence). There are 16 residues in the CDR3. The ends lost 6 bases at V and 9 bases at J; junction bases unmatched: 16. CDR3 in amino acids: CASSSLATGRTRELFF. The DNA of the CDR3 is TGTGCCAGCAGCTCTCTGGCGACAGGGCGGACCAGGGAGCTGTTTTTT.

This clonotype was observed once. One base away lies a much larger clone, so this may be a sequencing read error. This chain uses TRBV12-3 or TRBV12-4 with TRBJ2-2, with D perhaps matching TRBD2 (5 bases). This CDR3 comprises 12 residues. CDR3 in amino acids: CACSKRTGELFF. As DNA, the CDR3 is TGTGCCTGCAGTAAGCGGACCGGGGAGCTGTTTTTT.

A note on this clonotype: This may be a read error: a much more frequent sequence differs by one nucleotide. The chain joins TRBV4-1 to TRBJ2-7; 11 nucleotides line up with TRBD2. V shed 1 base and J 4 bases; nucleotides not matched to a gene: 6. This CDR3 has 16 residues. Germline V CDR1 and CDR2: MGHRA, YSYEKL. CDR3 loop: CASSQGPTSGVYEQYF. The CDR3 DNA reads TGCGCCAGCAGCCAAGGTCCGACTAGCGGGGTATACGAGCAGTACTTC.

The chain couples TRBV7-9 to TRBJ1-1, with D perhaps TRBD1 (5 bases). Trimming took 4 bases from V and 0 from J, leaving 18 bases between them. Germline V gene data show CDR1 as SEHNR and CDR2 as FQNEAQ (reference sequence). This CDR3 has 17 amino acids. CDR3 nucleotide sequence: TGTGCCAGCAGCTCCCTCGGGGGTTTTTCTATGAACACTGAAGCTTTCTTT. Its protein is CASSSLGGFSMNTEAFF.

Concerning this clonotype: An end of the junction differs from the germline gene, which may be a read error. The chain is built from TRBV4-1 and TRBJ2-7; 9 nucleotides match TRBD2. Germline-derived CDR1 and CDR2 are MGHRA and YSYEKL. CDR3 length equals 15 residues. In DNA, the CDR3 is TGCGCCAGCTGCCAAGAGGGCGGGAGGGTCCACGAGCAGTACTTC. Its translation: CASCQEGGRVHEQYF.

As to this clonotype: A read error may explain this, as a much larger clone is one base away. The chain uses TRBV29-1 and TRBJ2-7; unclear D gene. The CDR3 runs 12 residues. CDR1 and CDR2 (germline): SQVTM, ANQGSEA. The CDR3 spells CSVRLGAYERYF. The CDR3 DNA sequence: TGCAGCGTCCGGCTGGGTGCCTACGAGCGGTACTTC.

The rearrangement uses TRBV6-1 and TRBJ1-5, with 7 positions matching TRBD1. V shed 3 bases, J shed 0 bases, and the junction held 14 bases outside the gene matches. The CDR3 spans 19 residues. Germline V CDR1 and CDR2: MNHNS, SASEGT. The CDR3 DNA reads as TGTGCCAGCAGTGAGGAGACAGGGTGGAGCCGTTATAGCAATCAGCCCCAGCATTTT. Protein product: CASSEETGWSRYSNQPQHF.

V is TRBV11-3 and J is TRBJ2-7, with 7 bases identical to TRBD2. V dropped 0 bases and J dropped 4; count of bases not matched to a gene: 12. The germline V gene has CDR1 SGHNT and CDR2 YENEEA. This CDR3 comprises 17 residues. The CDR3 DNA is TGTGCCAGCAGCTTAGATACTCGGGCGGGAGCGGGGTACGAGCAGTACTTC. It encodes CASSLDTRAGAGYEQYF.